What follows are 27 T cell receptor beta chains derived from one specimen sequenced in a study of spatial heterogeneity in lung cancer. TCRdb reprocessed the 5' RACE reads via MiXCR and lists one record per CDR3 protein. The table records some 11,000 distinct CDR3 sequences, 5.1% of them present only once. Whole-study findings and limits: Tumors with more nonsynonymous mutations had more expanded intratumoral alpha and beta TCRs.

Their recognized antigens are unknown. Time point denoted: sample taken at primary tumor resection. This sample comprised lung tumor tissue, obtained at surgery. These receptors were obtained from a male donor with early-stage non-small cell lung cancer.

This clonotype was detected only a few times. The chain recombines TRBV6-5 with TRBJ2-1; D gene uncertain. The CDR3 has 13 amino acids. Germline V lookup: CDR1 MNHEY, CDR2 SVGAGI. V lost 8 bases to trimming and J lost 4 bases, with 12 bases between them. The DNA of the CDR3 is TGTGCCAGCGCTAGGGTTGTTTACAATGAGCAGTTCTTC. Amino acids: CASARVVYNEQFF.

As for this clonotype: Mismatch with germline at one junction end may stem from a read error. CDR3 DNA sequence: TGCACTGCTGAGGCCGGGACTAAAGCATACGAGCAGTACTTC. It specifies CTAEAGTKAYEQYF. This rearrangement joins TRBV20-1 to TRBJ2-7, with TRBD2 matching over 7 bases. CDR3 size: 14 residues. The germline CDR1 and CDR2 sequences are DFQATT and SNEGSKA (reference sequence).

This clonotype is labeled medium-sized (0.01 to 0.1%). V usage is TRBV28 and J usage is TRBJ1-4; 7 positions agree with TRBD1. Losses at the gene ends were 10 bases for V and 7 bases for J; bases not matched to a gene: 12. Germline-derived CDR1 and CDR2 are MDHEN and SYDVKM. The CDR3 runs to 14 residues. CDR3 coding DNA: TGTGCCACCCGAAGGTACAGGGGTGGTGAAAAACTGTTTTTT. It codes for CATRRYRGGEKLFF.

This clonotype is medium-sized. The junction differs from germline at one of its ends, possibly a read error. The J gene is TRBJ1-2, the V gene TRBV29-1, with unresolved D. Germline CDR1 SQVTM, CDR2 ANQGSEA. CDR3 length: 14 residues. Here the CDR3 reads CSVEFRTELYDYTF. DNA for the CDR3: TGCAGCGTTGAATTCAGGACGGAGCTTTATGACTACACCTTC.

By frequency in the sample, this clonotype is medium-sized. V gene TRBV20-1 combines with J gene TRBJ2-7; 8 positions match TRBD2. Germline lookup yields CDR1 DFQATT and CDR2 SNEGSKA (reference sequence). J gave up 3 bases and V 5 bases, and 12 bases lay outside the gene matches. CDR3 length: 15 amino acids. CDR3 bases: TGCAGTGCTCCGATTTGGGCGGGGGGTAACTACGAGCAGTACTTC. Protein sequence: CSAPIWAGGNYEQYF.

At least ten counts were recorded for this clonotype. The V call is TRBV20-1, the J call TRBJ2-1; D may be TRBD1 (7 bases). Germline CDR1 reads DFQATT; CDR2 reads SNEGSKA (reference sequence). The V gene lost 6 bases and the J gene lost 8 bases, with 26 bases spanning the gap. This CDR3 has 16 amino acids. CDR3 in DNA: TGCAGTGCCGGAGCGGTGCGGGACAGTGGATTCGATGAGCAGTTCTTC. Its protein is CSAGAVRDSGFDEQFF.

This clonotype was seen a handful of times. V and J are TRBV4-1 and TRBJ1-2; TRBD1 agrees at 8 bases. The CDR3 is 13 amino acids. V was pared by 4 bases and J by 4 bases, with 2 bases of the junction left unmatched. Germline loops: CDR1 MGHRA, CDR2 YSYEKL. The CDR3 loop reads CASSPDRVYGYTF. CDR3 DNA: TGCGCCAGCAGCCCGGACAGGGTCTATGGCTACACCTTC.

This clonotype was observed at least ten times. This CDR3 is CSVGTVTDTQYF. Written as DNA, the CDR3 is TGCAGCGTCGGGACAGTCACAGATACGCAGTATTTT. The chain is built from TRBV29-1 and TRBJ2-3; 7 bases fit TRBD1. CDR3 length: 12 residues. Germline values: CDR1 SQVTM, CDR2 ANQGSEA. V lost 6 bases and J lost 2; bases outside the gene matches: 2.

The chain recombines TRBV20-1 with TRBJ2-7; a weak D match, TRBD1 (6 bases). Germline loops: CDR1 DFQATT, CDR2 SNEGSKA (reference sequence). The CDR3 runs to 14 residues. V lost 5 bases and J 3 bases, leaving 17 bases between the germline ends. In DNA, the CDR3 is TGCAGTGCTCAGCGCGCAGGGGAAGGCTACGAGCAGTACTTC. Residues: CSAQRAGEGYEQYF.

This clonotype was counted ten times or more. CDR3 amino acids: CASSQDRGRNQPQHF. Written as DNA, the CDR3 is TGCGCCAGCAGCCAAGACAGGGGACGGAATCAGCCCCAGCATTTT. The chain couples TRBV4-3 to TRBJ1-5; perhaps TRBD1 as D (6 bases). Germline CDR1 LGHNA, CDR2 YSLEER. The CDR3 loop spans 15 amino acids. V was cut by 0 bases and J by 4 bases, with 10 bases left in between.

This clonotype is labeled as medium-sized. The V call is TRBV11-2, the J call TRBJ2-1; perhaps TRBD2 as D (5 bases). V lost 5 bases and J lost 4, with 15 bases in between. The CDR3 is 15 amino acids. Germline V gene sequence: CDR1 SGHAT, CDR2 FQNNGV. The CDR3 DNA sequence: TGTGCCAGCAGCCAAGGGATCGGGATTTACAATGAGCAGTTCTTC. It is translated as CASSQGIGIYNEQFF.

There are many counts of this clonotype. This rearrangement joins TRBV10-3 to TRBJ2-1; the D gene is possibly TRBD2 (6 bases). There are 16 residues in the CDR3. The ends were cut back, 3 bases at V and 2 bases at J, with 14 bases in the middle. Germline values: CDR1 ENHRY, CDR2 SYGVKD. CDR3 sequence (DNA): TGTGCCATCAGTGACAGCGGAGGCGGGACCTACAATGAGCAGTTCTTC. Translated, it gives CAISDSGGGTYNEQFF.

This clonotype has at least ten counts. The rearrangement links TRBV9 to TRBJ1-6; D is uncertain. This CDR3 comprises 12 residues. Trimming took 0 bases from V and 10 from J, leaving 5 bases between them. Germline loops: CDR1 SGDLS, CDR2 YYNGEE. CDR3 nucleotide sequence: TGTGCCAGCAGCGTAGATGGGTCACCCCTCCACTTT. Residues: CASSVDGSPLHF.

This clonotype was picked up many times. The V and J genes are TRBV29-1 and TRBJ2-1; 12 bases fit TRBD2. Unmatched junction bases numbered 7, after V lost 1 base and J lost 3 bases. The CDR3 is 17 amino acids. In germline, CDR1 is SQVTM, CDR2 ANQGSEA. DNA for the CDR3: TGCAGCGTTGAAGGTTCTAGCGGGAGGGCCGGCTACAATGAGCAGTTCTTC. Its translation is CSVEGSSGRAGYNEQFF.

This clonotype was counted many times. The chain has TRBV2 and TRBJ1-5, with 8 bases fitting TRBD1. The germline gives CDR1 SNHLY, CDR2 FYNNEI. After removal of 1 base from V and 4 bases from J, the junction contained 3 bases not matched to a gene. The CDR3 has 15 residues. CDR3 loop: CASSEGQGANQPQHF. The CDR3 DNA follows: TGTGCCAGCAGTGAAGGGCAGGGGGCGAATCAGCCCCAGCATTTT.

This clonotype was counted ten times or more. The chain carries TRBV6-6 and TRBJ1-4, with D uncertain. V was pared by 7 bases and J by 4 bases, with 16 bases between. The germline gives CDR1 MNHNY, CDR2 SVGAGI (reference sequence). This CDR3 has 15 residues. The CDR3 loop is CASKAKSRVNEKLFF. CDR3 nucleotide sequence: TGTGCCAGCAAGGCCAAGTCAAGGGTTAATGAAAAACTGTTTTTT.

This clonotype was recorded many times. The rearrangement uses TRBV3-1 and TRBJ1-4; TRBD1 matches 11 bases. CDR3 length: 15 residues. Germline V gene lookup returns CDR1 LGHDT and CDR2 YNNKEL (reference sequence). Losses at the gene ends were 5 bases for V and 7 bases for J; bases not matched to a gene: 6. The CDR3 is CASSKRTGGGEKLFF. CDR3 DNA: TGTGCCAGCAGCAAAAGGACAGGGGGCGGTGAAAAACTGTTTTTT.

The sample holds many counts of this clonotype. The chain has TRBV18 and TRBJ1-1; D ambiguous. Germline-derived CDR1 and CDR2 are KGHSH and LQKENI. CDR3 size: 14 residues. V lost 2 bases and J lost 2, with 9 bases in between. Written as DNA, the CDR3 is TGTGCCAGCTCACCAAATGTGGGCAACACTGAAGCTTTCTTT. Its translation: CASSPNVGNTEAFF.

This clonotype was counted between two and nine times. The chain has TRBV6-6 and TRBJ2-5; 7 positions agree with TRBD2. This CDR3 spans 14 amino acids. V was pared by 5 bases and J by 1 base, with 4 bases of the junction left unmatched. Per germline, CDR1 MNHNY and CDR2 SVGAGI (reference sequence). The CDR3 DNA reads as TGTGCCAGCAGTCCAAGCGGGGCCCAAGAGACCCAGTACTTC. Translated: CASSPSGAQETQYF.

This chain connects TRBV7-2 to TRBJ2-2, with 10 bases fitting TRBD1. Trimming took 5 bases from V and 5 from J; bases not matched to a gene: 5. Germline lookup yields CDR1 SGHTA and CDR2 FQGNSA. The CDR3 has 15 residues. The CDR3 region has the DNA TGTGCCAGCAGCCCCGGACAGGGGGGGACCGGGGAGCTGTTTTTT. This encodes CASSPGQGGTGELFF. Using reference TRBV7-2 and TRBJ2-2 for the parts outside the CDR3, the full variable domain is GAGVSQSPSNKVTEKGKDVELRCDPISGHTALYWYRQSLGQGLEFLIYFQGNSAPDKSGLPSDRFSAERTGGSVSTLTIQRTQQEDSAVYLCASSPGQGGTGELFFGEGSRLTVL.

The chain employs TRBV11-1 and TRBJ2-1; TRBD2 matches 10 bases. The V segment lost 0 bases and the J segment 7 bases; nucleotides outside the gene matches: 3. The CDR3 extends over 15 amino acids. Germline V gene lookup returns CDR1 SGHAT and CDR2 FQDESV (reference sequence). The CDR3 region is CASSLALAGANEQFF. The CDR3 coding sequence is TGTGCCAGCAGCTTAGCCCTAGCGGGAGCGAATGAGCAGTTCTTC.

This clonotype has a count of ten or more. The gene calls are TRBV20-1 and TRBJ2-1; no definite D call. The CDR3 sequence is 10 residues long. Trimming shortened V by 6 bases and J by 3 bases, and 3 bases separated the two germline ends. CDR1 and CDR2 (germline): DFQATT, SNEGSKA (reference sequence). DNA for the CDR3: TGCAGTGCCCGCTACAATGAGCAGTTCTTC. Encoded protein: CSARYNEQFF.

This clonotype has a count of ten or more. The rearrangement uses TRBV24-1 and TRBJ2-1; TRBD1 agrees at 9 bases. Germline V gene sequence: CDR1 KGHDR, CDR2 SFDVKD. Trimming removed 7 bases from V and 7 bases from J; junction bases left unmatched: 10. The CDR3 has 15 residues. CDR3 protein: CATSGDRVVANEQFF. CDR3 DNA sequence: TGTGCCACCAGCGGGGACAGGGTGGTAGCGAATGAGCAGTTCTTC.

This clonotype was seen at least ten times. The chain combines TRBV12-3 or TRBV12-4 with TRBJ1-5; perhaps TRBD1 as D (6 bases). The germline V and J ends were trimmed by 9 bases and 3 bases, with 18 bases remaining between them. The CDR3 extends over 15 amino acids. CDR3 sequence reads: CASSPVTGDNQPQHF. CDR3 sequence (DNA): TGTGCCAGTTCCCCGGTGACAGGAGACAATCAGCCCCAGCATTTT.

This clonotype has a count of ten or more. J is TRBJ2-4 and V is TRBV4-3; 7 nucleotides line up with TRBD1. The length of the CDR3 is 15 residues. CDR1 is LGHNA and CDR2 is YSLEER in the germline V gene. V dropped 0 bases and J dropped 3; count of bases not matched to a gene: 2. The CDR3 is CASSQDTGVKNIQYF. Here the CDR3 DNA reads TGCGCCAGCAGCCAAGATACAGGGGTCAAAAACATTCAGTACTTC.

There are many counts of this clonotype. The gene calls are TRBV10-3 and TRBJ1-1; 7 nucleotides match TRBD1. Germline V gene sequence: CDR1 ENHRY, CDR2 SYGVKD. CDR3 length equals 12 residues. The V segment lost 2 bases and the J segment 8 bases; nucleotides outside the gene matches: 2. The CDR3 loop reads CAISERGQEAFF. The CDR3 nucleotides are TGTGCCATCAGTGAGAGGGGGCAAGAAGCTTTCTTT.

This clonotype appeared a few times. This chain joins TRBV15 and TRBJ2-7; D perhaps matches TRBD1 (6 bases). The CDR3 has 19 residues. Trimming removed 1 base at V and 0 bases at J, with 22 bases between. Germline V gene sequence: CDR1 LNHNV, CDR2 YYDKDF (reference sequence). The CDR3 nucleotides read TGTGCCACCAGCAGAGTCGGAACGATACGGGACAAAACCTCCTACGAGCAGTACTTC. It is translated as CATSRVGTIRDKTSYEQYF.